This T cell receptor beta chain emerged from a study of early T cells in non-severe SARS-CoV-2 infection. As part of library construction, unique molecular identifiers were attached to individual cDNA molecules. TCRdb passed the 5' RACE reads through MiXCR, listing each CDR3 protein once. The sample consists of tens of thousands of distinct CDR3 sequences, approximately 12% of them appearing once. Study outcomes and limitations: Database matching using VDJdb favored anti-spike CD8 responses, with private and CD4 specificities left missing.

J was trimmed by 4 bases and V by 5 bases; bases with no gene match: 9. CDR1 is DFQATT and CDR2 is SNEGSKA in the germline V gene (reference sequence). The CDR3 totals 15 residues. This clonotype turned up a few times. Its antigen is not identified. The receptor comes from an adult who was a healthcare worker with PCR-confirmed SARS-CoV-2 infection or an uninfected control (not recorded which). The genes are TRBV20-1 and TRBJ2-3; 10 bases align to TRBD2. The sequenced material came from whole blood. The CDR3 loop reads CSAQRGLAGADTQYF. The DNA of the CDR3 is TGCAGTGCTCAGAGAGGGCTAGCGGGGGCAGATACGCAGTATTTT.